Sequencing of this T cell receptor beta chain was carried out in a study of cytomegalovirus exposure and HLA in healthy donors. Study background: Prior work identified some 120 million unique TCR beta sequences in some 200 million T cells. The study placed around 85% of its 398 genotyped donors in the Caucasian-associated ancestry cluster. Study outcomes and limitations: In a later analysis, common viral pathogens appeared linked to several of the most significant clusters.

The PCR was carried out with 60 Vbeta primers and 13 Jbeta primers. TCRdb keeps only in-frame clones here, not all; method: immunoSEQ multiplex PCR. This table has around 160,000 clones, approximately 80% appearing once. Regarding this clone: No antigen is known for it.

The clonotype was recovered from a woman aged 18-35 years in good health and CMV-seronegative. Sequencing used PBMCs.

The CDR3 loop reads CAWRRYYGYTF. The DNA for the CDR3 is TGTGCCTGGCGCAGATACTATGGCTACACCTTC. This chain connects TRBV30 to TRBJ1-2; D is uncertain. Trimming stripped 5 bases from V and 3 bases from J, with 7 bases between. The CDR3 has 11 amino acids. Germline V lookup: CDR1 GTSNPN, CDR2 SVGIG (reference sequence).